The present entry profiles one TCR beta chain with its context. Antigen specificity is unknown. 13 Jbeta primers and 60 Vbeta primers were used for the PCR. Authors' analysis steps: A later analysis counted tens of millions of unique TCR beta chains, 9.5 million to 12 million shared. Sequenced by immunoSEQ multiplex PCR; TCRdb stores in-frame clones only, minus some. The V and J calls and clone size are taken from that table; D and trimming were inferred from the DNA. Of about 98,000 clones in the sample, around 80% are singletons; the top ten hold roughly 1.4%. This sample is drawn from a study of cytomegalovirus exposure and HLA in healthy donors. The study, taken as a whole, reports: A later analysis reportedly found fewer N-insertions in an Asian-associated ancestry cluster than the roughly 670-donor mean. As was reported, the classifier diagnosed cytomegalovirus status with high specificity and sensitivity.

The TCR sequence derives from a man between 35 and 55 years old in good health and CMV-seronegative. The sample was PBMCs.

CDR3 coding DNA: TGTGCCAGCAGCCGAATGAACAGGGCTGGGGCCAACGTCCTGACTTTC. Its translation is CASSRMNRAGANVLTF. The chain links TRBV7-6 to TRBJ2-6, with TRBD1 as a possible D gene (6 bases). Germline CDR1 is SGHVS and CDR2 is FNYEAQ. The CDR3 consists of 16 residues. V lost 5 bases, J lost 2 bases, and 13 bases lay in between.